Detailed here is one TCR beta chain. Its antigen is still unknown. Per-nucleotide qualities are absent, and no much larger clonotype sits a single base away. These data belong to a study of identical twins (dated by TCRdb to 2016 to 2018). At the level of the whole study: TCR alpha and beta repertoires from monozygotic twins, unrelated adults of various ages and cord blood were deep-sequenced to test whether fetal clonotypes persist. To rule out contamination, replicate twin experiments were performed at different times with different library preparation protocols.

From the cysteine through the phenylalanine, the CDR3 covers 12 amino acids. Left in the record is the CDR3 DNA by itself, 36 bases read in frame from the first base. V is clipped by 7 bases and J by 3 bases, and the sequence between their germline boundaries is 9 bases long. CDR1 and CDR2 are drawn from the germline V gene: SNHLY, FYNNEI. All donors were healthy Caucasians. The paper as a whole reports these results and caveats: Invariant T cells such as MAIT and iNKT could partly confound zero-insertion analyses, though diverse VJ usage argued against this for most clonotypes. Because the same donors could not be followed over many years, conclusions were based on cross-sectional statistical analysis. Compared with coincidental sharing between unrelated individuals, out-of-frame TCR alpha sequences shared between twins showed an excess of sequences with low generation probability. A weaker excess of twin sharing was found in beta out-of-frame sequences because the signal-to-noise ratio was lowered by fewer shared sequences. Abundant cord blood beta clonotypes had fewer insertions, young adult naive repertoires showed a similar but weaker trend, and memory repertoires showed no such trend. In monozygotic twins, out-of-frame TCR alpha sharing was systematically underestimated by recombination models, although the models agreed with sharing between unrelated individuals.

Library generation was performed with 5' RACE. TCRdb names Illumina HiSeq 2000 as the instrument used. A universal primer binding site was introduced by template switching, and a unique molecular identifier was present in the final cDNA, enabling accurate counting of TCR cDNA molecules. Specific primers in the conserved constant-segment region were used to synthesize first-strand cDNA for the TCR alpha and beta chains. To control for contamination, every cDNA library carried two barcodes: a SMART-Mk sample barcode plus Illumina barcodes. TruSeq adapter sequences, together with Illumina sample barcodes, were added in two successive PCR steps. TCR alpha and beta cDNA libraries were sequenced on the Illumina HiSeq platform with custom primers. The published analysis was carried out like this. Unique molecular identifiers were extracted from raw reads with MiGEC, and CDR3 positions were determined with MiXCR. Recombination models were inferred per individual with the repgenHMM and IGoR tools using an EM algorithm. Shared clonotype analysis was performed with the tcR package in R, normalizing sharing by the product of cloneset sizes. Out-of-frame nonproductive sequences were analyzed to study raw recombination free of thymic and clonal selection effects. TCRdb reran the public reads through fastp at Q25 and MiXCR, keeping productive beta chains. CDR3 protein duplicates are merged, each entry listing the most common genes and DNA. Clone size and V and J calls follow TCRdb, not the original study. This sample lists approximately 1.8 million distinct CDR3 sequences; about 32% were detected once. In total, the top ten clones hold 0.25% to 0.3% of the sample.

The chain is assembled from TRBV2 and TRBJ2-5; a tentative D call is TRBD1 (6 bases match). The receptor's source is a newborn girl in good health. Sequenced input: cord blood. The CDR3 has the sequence CASTRQEETQYF. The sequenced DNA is TGTGCCAGCACCAGACAGGAAGAGACCCAGTACTTC.